This TCR beta chain was captured in a study of blood T cells in healthy people across ages. Whole-study results and caveats: Unsorted PBMCs blocked a conclusive comparison of naive and antigen-experienced cells. Diversity of TCR beta correlated strongly with naive T cell percentage. The CMV status of each donor remained undetermined, and this could have confounded shifts in expanded clonotypes.

As regards this clonotype: Antigen specificity is unknown.

Whenever a sample was processed, at least 6 million PBMCs were isolated. A J-beta primer mix and a sample-barcoded 5' primer were used in a second PCR of about 6 to 12 cycles. Via MiXCR, TCRdb re-called the 5' RACE reads, giving one row per CDR3 protein. Of about a million distinct CDR3 sequences in the sample, 48% are singletons; the top ten hold about an eighth. Germline lookup yields CDR1 GTSNPN and CDR2 SVGIG (reference sequence). The CDR3 consists of 13 residues. V lost 4 bases, J lost 1 base, and 11 bases lay in between. The source of this sequence is a man aged 25-45 years in good health. The V and J genes are TRBV30 and TRBJ2-7; possible D gene TRBD2, 5 bases. The sequencing sample was made of blood. CDR3 sequence (DNA): TGTGCCTGGACCCGGGGAAAATCCTACGAGCAGTACTTC. Translated: CAWTRGKSYEQYF. The variable domain in full, with the rest retrieved from reference TRBV30 and TRBJ2-7, is SQTIHQWPATLVQPVGSPLSLECTVEGTSNPNLYWYRQAAGRGLQLLFYSVGIGQISSEVPQNLSASRPQDRQFILSSKKLLLSDSGFYLCAWTRGKSYEQYFGPGTRLTVT.